This TCR beta chain originates from a study of technical replicates of blood from several donors. Assay: immunoSEQ multiplex PCR; the TCRdb copy retains only in-frame clones and omits some. The table shows tens of thousands of clones, with just over 95% occurring only once. Trimming left V 0 bases short and J 1 base short, with 17 bases between. Germline V gives CDR1 SGHRS, CDR2 YFSETQ. This CDR3 has 18 residues. The sequence came from a human donor in good health. The chain has TRBV5-1 and TRBJ2-1; D remains ambiguous. Sequencing was carried out using T cells isolated from PBMCs. DNA for the CDR3: TGCGCCAGCAGCTTGGTAGGATTGCAGGTGGCTTCCTACAATGAGCAGTTCTTC. It translates to CASSLVGLQVASYNEQFF.